This entry lists 17 T cell receptor beta chains sequenced from one sample in a study of OX40 agonist ivuxolimab in advanced cancers. The method was immunoSEQ multiplex PCR; TCRdb's version includes in-frame clones alone and lacks a portion of them. There are some 50,000 clones in the sample; 75% to 85% occur only once, and about 0.69% lies in the top ten. Sequenced here: CD4+ or CD8+ T cells sorted from blood, sampled in a trial of the OX40 agonist ivuxolimab. The origin of the receptors is an adult with an advanced solid tumor such as melanoma, head and neck, liver or kidney cancer.

The rearrangement joins TRBV4-1 to TRBJ2-5, with TRBD1 matching 10 bases. Germline CDR1 is MGHRA and CDR2 is YSYEKL. The V segment lost 2 bases and the J segment 6 bases; nucleotides outside the gene matches: 6. The CDR3 covers 15 residues. Written as DNA, the CDR3 is TGCGCCAGCAGCCAACCGGGACAGGGGTTACAGACCCAGTACTTC. Translated, it gives CASSQPGQGLQTQYF.

The chain recombines TRBV7-2 with TRBJ1-1, with 7 bases aligning to TRBD1. Germline loops: CDR1 SGHTA, CDR2 FQGNSA. This CDR3 contains 14 residues. V lost 5 bases to trimming and J lost 3 bases; unmatched junction nucleotides: 6. DNA for the CDR3: TGTGCCAGCAGCCCACATGGGACAGACACTGAAGCTTTCTTT. This encodes CASSPHGTDTEAFF.

This rearrangement joins TRBV5-4 to TRBJ2-2; 7 bases align to TRBD2. CDR1 and CDR2 from the germline V gene are SGHNT and YYREEE (reference sequence). With V trimmed by 4 bases and J by 1 base, 4 bases remained unmatched. This CDR3 spans 15 amino acids. CDR3 DNA sequence: TGTGCCAGCAGCCTGGGGAGGGAGAACACCGGGGAGCTGTTTTTT. It yields the protein CASSLGRENTGELFF.

The rearrangement uses TRBV14 and TRBJ1-1; 8 nucleotides agree with TRBD1. V shed 4 bases and J 1 base; nucleotides not matched to a gene: 5. Germline values: CDR1 SGHDN, CDR2 FVKESK. The CDR3 length is 15 residues. As DNA, the CDR3 is TGTGCCAGCAGCCCTCAGGGGGCTGGGAACACTGAAGCTTTCTTT. This codes for CASSPQGAGNTEAFF.

The rearrangement uses TRBV5-4 and TRBJ1-6; a weak D match, TRBD1 (5 bases). Trimming removed 0 bases from V and 10 bases from J, with 20 bases in between. The CDR3 is made up of 17 amino acids. Looked up from germline, CDR1 is SGHNT and CDR2 is YYREEE (reference sequence). In DNA, the CDR3 is TGTGCCAGCAGCTTGGCCAATGGGGCAGGTGGAGGCTCACCCCTCCACTTT. As protein: CASSLANGAGGGSPLHF.

The chain has TRBV10-3 and TRBJ1-2; the D gene is possibly TRBD1 (5 bases). The germline CDR1 and CDR2 sequences are ENHRY and SYGVKD. The CDR3 consists of 12 residues. V was cut by 6 bases and J by 4 bases, with 9 bases left in between. For the CDR3, the DNA is TGTGCCATCAGCAGGGAGGGCTATGGCTACACCTTC. This translates into CAISREGYGYTF.

The chain joins TRBV5-4 to TRBJ2-2; TRBD1 matches at 10 bases. Losses at the gene ends were 6 bases for V and 5 bases for J; bases not matched to a gene: 4. This CDR3 comprises 14 residues. In germline, CDR1 is SGHNT, CDR2 YYREEE (reference sequence). In DNA form, the CDR3 reads TGTGCCAGCAACCAGGACAGGGGGACCGGGGAGCTGTTTTTT. It translates to CASNQDRGTGELFF. Full variable domain (outside the CDR3, taken from reference TRBV5-4 and TRBJ2-2): ETGVTQSPTHLIKTRGQQVTLRCSSQSGHNTVSWYQQALGQGPQFIFQYYREEENGRGNFPPRFSGLQFPNYSSELNVNALELDDSALYLCASNQDRGTGELFFGEGSRLTVL.

This clone has a handful of counts. The chain has TRBV6-1 and TRBJ1-5; TRBD1 matches at 7 bases. Germline V gives CDR1 MNHNS, CDR2 SASEGT. Trimming cost V 2 bases and J 6 bases; bases outside gene matches: 16. CDR3 size: 18 residues. The CDR3 spells CASSEIISDRVSGQPQHF. The CDR3, as DNA: TGTGCCAGCAGTGAAATTATCTCCGACAGGGTGTCGGGTCAGCCCCAGCATTTT.

This clone came up a few times. The chain recombines TRBV27 with TRBJ2-7; maybe TRBD2 (5 bases). CDR1 is MNHEY, CDR2 SMNVEV, per germline (reference sequence). CDR3 length: 13 amino acids. V was pared by 2 bases and J by 5 bases, with 10 bases between. The CDR3 spells CASSLALGDEQYF. In nucleotides, the CDR3 is TGTGCCAGCAGTTTAGCGCTCGGGGACGAGCAGTACTTC.

The chain recombines TRBV7-6 with TRBJ1-1, with D possibly being TRBD1 (6 bases). V dropped 5 bases and J dropped 6 bases, with 10 bases sitting between them. CDR1 and CDR2 from the germline V gene are SGHVS and FNYEAQ. This CDR3 is 12 amino acids long. CDR3 sequence reads: CASSPAGAEAFF. In nucleotides, the CDR3 is TGTGCCAGCAGCCCCGCAGGGGCTGAAGCTTTCTTT.

This chain uses TRBV9 with TRBJ2-5; no firm D call. Trimming left V 0 bases short and J 1 base short, with 10 bases between. CDR3 size: 15 residues. The germline CDR1 and CDR2 sequences are SGDLS and YYNGEE. CDR3 coding DNA: TGTGCCAGCAGCGTAGATGACGGATTCCAAGAGACCCAGTACTTC. It codes for CASSVDDGFQETQYF.

The chain combines TRBV5-1 with TRBJ2-2; 14 bases agree with TRBD2. CDR3 length: 18 amino acids. J lost 0 bases, V lost 4 bases, and 5 bases had no gene match. In germline, CDR1 is SGHRS, CDR2 YFSETQ. CDR3 sequence (DNA): TGCGCCAGCAGCCAGCTGGGACTAGCGGGGGCGAACACCGGGGAGCTGTTTTTT. Its protein is CASSQLGLAGANTGELFF. Full variable domain (rest looked up from reference TRBV5-1 and TRBJ2-2): KAGVTQTPRYLIKTRGQQVTLSCSPISGHRSVSWYQQTPGQGLQFLFEYFSETQRNKGNFPGRFSGRQFSNSRSEMNVSTLELGDSALYLCASSQLGLAGANTGELFFGEGSRLTVL.

V and J are TRBV27 and TRBJ1-3; 12 bases are shared with TRBD1. This CDR3 has 17 amino acids. V lost 4 bases to trimming and J lost 3 bases; unmatched junction nucleotides: 7. Germline lookup yields CDR1 MNHEY and CDR2 SMNVEV (reference sequence). CDR3 amino acids: CASSSTGTGGIGNTIYF. The CDR3 DNA sequence: TGTGCCAGCAGTTCCACCGGGACAGGGGGCATTGGAAACACCATATATTTT.

The chain carries TRBV6-5 and TRBJ1-1; D call uncertain. The CDR3 loop spans 14 amino acids. V dropped 6 bases and J dropped 6 bases, with 17 bases sitting between them. Germline values: CDR1 MNHEY, CDR2 SVGAGI. The CDR3, as DNA: TGTGCCAGCAGACAGTCAAGTGTGTACCCTGAAGCTTTCTTT. It specifies CASRQSSVYPEAFF.

This chain connects TRBV11-2 to TRBJ1-2; no clear D gene. Germline-derived CDR1 and CDR2 are SGHAT and FQNNGV. CDR3 length: 13 amino acids. Trimming pared 0 bases from V and 8 bases from J, leaving 10 bases between. The CDR3, as DNA: TGTGCCAGCAGCTTAGATTTTGGGGAAGGCTACACCTTC. Protein product: CASSLDFGEGYTF.

This clone was detected only once. The chain carries TRBV4-1 and TRBJ1-2; D not certain. Germline CDR1 reads MGHRA; CDR2 reads YSYEKL. Trimming removed 0 bases from V and 8 bases from J, with 10 bases in between. The CDR3 extends over 13 amino acids. CDR3 DNA: TGCGCCAGCAGCCAAGATGGAGGTCGGGGCTACACCTTC. It codes for CASSQDGGRGYTF.

The chain is built from TRBV4-1 and TRBJ2-2, with TRBD1 as a possible D gene (6 bases). This CDR3 contains 14 residues. From germline, CDR1 is MGHRA and CDR2 YSYEKL. V gave up 3 bases and J gave up 6 bases, with 11 bases separating them. DNA for the CDR3: TGCGCCAGCAGCCAGGTCAGGGGAGCCGGGGAGCTGTTTTTT. Translated: CASSQVRGAGELFF.